These 2 T cell receptor beta chains were all obtained from the same sample, sequenced in a study of Ad26.COV2.S vaccination and SARS-CoV-2 variants. The table came from immunoSEQ multiplex PCR; TCRdb's copy has only in-frame clones and leaves some out. The sample yields approximately 420,000 clones, approximately 90% seen once. Treatment of the sample: around 19 received Ad26.COV2.S at low or high dose, single or two shots; 5 received placebo; per-sample allocation not given. The study sampled participants on day 63 after the first vaccine or placebo injection. The source was peripheral blood, collected in a trial of Ad26.COV2.S vaccine versus placebo. Source of these receptors: a person between 18 and 65 years old who received the Ad26.COV2.S COVID-19 vaccine or a placebo.

This rearrangement joins TRBV7-6 to TRBJ2-1; 10 nucleotides align to TRBD2. V lost 1 base, J lost 2 bases, and 8 bases stayed unmatched. Germline V gives CDR1 SGHVS, CDR2 FNYEAQ. The CDR3 contains 18 residues. This CDR3 is CASSLGQLAGGPYNEQFF. The CDR3 nucleotides read TGTGCCAGCAGCTTAGGGCAATTAGCGGGGGGCCCCTACAATGAGCAGTTCTTC.

The V call is TRBV24-1, the J call TRBJ1-6; no firm D call. The germline CDR1 and CDR2 sequences are KGHDR and SFDVKD. The CDR3 consists of 15 residues. With 0 bases removed from V and 2 bases from J, the gap between germline ends came to 4 bases. Here the CDR3 DNA reads TGTGCCACCAGTGATTTGGGGACCTATAATTCACCCCTCCACTTT. Residues: CATSDLGTYNSPLHF.